This passage covers 32 T cell receptor beta chains from one sample sequenced in a study of blood T cell repertoires in COVID-19. The table came from immunoSEQ multiplex PCR; TCRdb's copy has only in-frame clones and leaves some out. The profile covers 350,000 to 450,000 clones, with 80% to 90% appearing a single time and roughly 2% taken by the ten largest. Sequenced material: PBMCs or T cells enriched from blood (not recorded which). All receptors come from a man in his forties in a cohort exposed to, infected with or recovered from COVID-19 (not recorded which).

The DNA of the CDR3 is TGTGCCAGCAGCTTAGTACAGGGGGGAAATCAGCCCCAGCATTTT. Protein sequence: CASSLVQGGNQPQHF. V and J are TRBV7-2 and TRBJ1-5; 8 positions match TRBD1. J lost 4 bases, V lost 1 base, and 3 bases had no gene match. Germline loops: CDR1 SGHTA, CDR2 FQGNSA. The CDR3 has 15 residues.

The chain couples TRBV4-1 to TRBJ1-5; 9 positions match TRBD1. The CDR3 length is 14 residues. Per the germline V gene, CDR1 is MGHRA and CDR2 is YSYEKL. Losses at the gene ends were 3 bases for V and 5 bases for J; bases not matched to a gene: 2. This CDR3 is CASSQGDRDQPQHF. In DNA, the CDR3 is TGCGCCAGCAGCCAGGGGGACAGGGATCAGCCCCAGCATTTT.

The chain joins TRBV7-9 to TRBJ1-4; no reliable D call. This CDR3 is built from 17 residues. Germline CDR1 reads SEHNR; CDR2 reads FQNEAQ (reference sequence). V was shortened by 1 base and J by 0 bases, with 12 bases between the two germline ends. CDR3 in amino acids: CASSLGFTDPTNEKLFF. The CDR3 DNA follows: TGTGCCAGCAGCTTAGGCTTTACAGATCCAACTAATGAAAAACTGTTTTTT.

The rearrangement joins TRBV2 to TRBJ2-7; 9 nucleotides line up with TRBD2. This CDR3 is built from 15 residues. Germline assignment: CDR1 SNHLY and CDR2 FYNNEI. The ends lost 4 bases at V and 0 bases at J; junction bases unmatched: 4. The CDR3 bases are TGTGCCAGCAGTGTCAATAGCGGGGGCTCCTACGAGCAGTACTTC. Translation: CASSVNSGGSYEQYF.

J is TRBJ2-7 and V is TRBV25-1; 7 nucleotides match TRBD2. V lost 5 bases, J lost 7 bases, and 8 bases stayed unmatched. Germline V lookup: CDR1 MGHDK, CDR2 SYGVNS. CDR3 length equals 13 residues. The CDR3 bases are TGTGCCAGCAGTTTTGCGGGAGTAGGGGAGCAGTACTTC. It is translated as CASSFAGVGEQYF.

This clone was observed a handful of times. The chain couples TRBV18 to TRBJ1-1, with D perhaps matching TRBD1 (6 bases). V was shortened by 8 bases and J by 1 base, with 11 bases between the two germline ends. The CDR3 has 13 residues. Germline loops: CDR1 KGHSH, CDR2 LQKENI. The CDR3 reads CASLQGQNTEAFF. DNA for the CDR3: TGTGCCAGCCTACAGGGCCAGAACACTGAAGCTTTCTTT.

This chain joins TRBV19 and TRBJ1-1, with 7 bases fitting TRBD1. The CDR3 covers 15 residues. Germline CDR1 reads LNHDA; CDR2 reads SQIVND (reference sequence). V lost 3 bases and J lost 4; bases outside the gene matches: 8. This CDR3 is CASSMRGKGATEAFF. CDR3 bases: TGTGCCAGTAGTATGCGCGGTAAGGGGGCCACTGAAGCTTTCTTT.

The chain has TRBV6-5 and TRBJ1-1, with unresolved D. The length of the CDR3 is 13 residues. V lost 6 bases and J 1 base, leaving 9 bases between the germline ends. CDR1 and CDR2 (germline): MNHEY, SVGAGI. CDR3 sequence reads: CASSWRANTEAFF. The CDR3 DNA reads as TGTGCCAGCAGCTGGAGGGCGAACACTGAAGCTTTCTTT.

The rearrangement uses TRBV9 and TRBJ2-5; perhaps TRBD1 as D (6 bases). This CDR3 spans 16 amino acids. Trimming stripped 0 bases from V and 7 bases from J, with 19 bases between. In germline, CDR1 is SGDLS, CDR2 YYNGEE. The CDR3 coding sequence is TGTGCCAGCAGCGTAGGAGGAGAGGGACAAAGAGGGACCCAGTACTTC. Translating gives CASSVGGEGQRGTQYF.

This chain uses TRBV19 with TRBJ1-1, with D tentatively TRBD1 (6 bases). The CDR3 runs 13 residues. Germline CDR1 LNHDA, CDR2 SQIVND (reference sequence). The V end was cut by 1 base, the J end by 8 bases, with 11 bases between. In DNA, the CDR3 is TGTGCCAGTAGTATAGCAGCAGGGGCAGAAGCTTTCTTT. Protein sequence: CASSIAAGAEAFF.

This chain joins TRBV5-8 and TRBJ2-3, with D uncertain. The germline V and J ends were trimmed by 9 bases and 1 base, with 15 bases remaining between them. The germline V gene has CDR1 SGHTS and CDR2 YDEGEE. The CDR3 has 14 residues. The CDR3 coding sequence is TGTGCCACCTCACGCCCAGTTCGCACAGATACGCAGTATTTT. This gives the protein CATSRPVRTDTQYF.

The rearrangement uses TRBV20-1 and TRBJ2-7; 9 bases are a match to TRBD1. V shed 6 bases and J 6 bases; nucleotides not matched to a gene: 3. The CDR3 length is 11 residues. The V gene's germline CDR1 is DFQATT and CDR2 SNEGSKA (reference sequence). CDR3 in amino acids: CSARTGAEQYF. CDR3 nucleotide sequence: TGCAGTGCAAGGACAGGGGCCGAGCAGTACTTC.

The rearrangement joins TRBV6-5 to TRBJ1-1, with a possible D match to TRBD1 (6 bases). This CDR3 has 14 residues. Germline V gene lookup returns CDR1 MNHEY and CDR2 SVGAGI. The V end was cut by 6 bases, the J end by 6 bases, with 17 bases between. Written as DNA, the CDR3 is TGTGCCAGCAGCTCTAGGGACACACGTTCTGAAGCTTTCTTT. Its translation is CASSSRDTRSEAFF.

The chain recombines TRBV7-2 with TRBJ2-3, with D possibly being TRBD1 (5 bases). Trimming pared 0 bases from V and 7 bases from J, leaving 17 bases between. The CDR3 is 16 amino acids. Per germline, CDR1 SGHTA and CDR2 FQGNSA. The CDR3 spells CASSLARSKGHNTQYF. The CDR3, as DNA: TGTGCCAGCAGCTTAGCGCGGTCCAAGGGGCACAATACGCAGTATTTT.

The V and J genes are TRBV6-5 and TRBJ2-1, with 11 bases that match TRBD2. From germline, CDR1 is MNHEY and CDR2 SVGAGI. J was trimmed by 8 bases and V by 4 bases; bases with no gene match: 10. This CDR3 comprises 16 residues. The CDR3 is CASSSTTSGSIYEQFF. CDR3 coding DNA: TGTGCCAGCAGTTCCACAACTAGCGGGAGTATCTATGAGCAGTTCTTC.

This clone was found once. The genes are TRBV21-1 and TRBJ1-5; TRBD1, as called in the table, went unchecked against the DNA. TRBV21-1 is listed as a pseudogene. There are 17 residues in the CDR3. The CDR3 DNA sequence: TGTGCCAGCAGCACGTGGCCCGGGACAGGTTCAATTCAGCCCCAGCATTTT. Protein: CASSTWPGTGSIQPQHF.

The gene calls are TRBV6-5 and TRBJ2-7; 7 nucleotides line up with TRBD1. Germline CDR1 is MNHEY and CDR2 is SVGAGI. Trimming at V came to 5 bases and at J to 0 bases, leaving 7 bases not matched to a gene. The CDR3 contains 15 residues. This CDR3 is CASSLTGVSSYEQYF. The CDR3 coding sequence is TGTGCCAGCAGTCTCACAGGGGTTAGCTCCTACGAGCAGTACTTC.

The chain has TRBV6-5 and TRBJ2-7, with a tentative D call TRBD2 (5 bases). CDR1 and CDR2 (germline): MNHEY, SVGAGI. Trimming shortened V by 0 bases and J by 3 bases, and 9 bases separated the two germline ends. This CDR3 has 14 residues. CDR3 protein: CASSYSGEGYEQYF. CDR3 bases: TGTGCCAGCAGTTACTCCGGGGAAGGCTACGAGCAGTACTTC.

V is TRBV5-1 and J is TRBJ2-2, with D perhaps matching TRBD1 (6 bases). This CDR3 is 15 amino acids long. The V gene lost 0 bases and the J gene lost 5 bases, with 11 bases spanning the gap. Germline CDR1 SGHRS, CDR2 YFSETQ. The CDR3 DNA is TGCGCCAGCAGCTTGGACAGGGTGGTTACCGGGGAGCTGTTTTTT. Translating it yields CASSLDRVVTGELFF. The complete variable domain, with remaining parts taken from reference TRBV5-1 and TRBJ2-2, reads KAGVTQTPRYLIKTRGQQVTLSCSPISGHRSVSWYQQTPGQGLQFLFEYFSETQRNKGNFPGRFSGRQFSNSRSEMNVSTLELGDSALYLCASSLDRVVTGELFFGEGSRLTVL.

The rearrangement joins TRBV21-1 to TRBJ2-3; the D call TRBD2 from the table was never checked on the DNA. TRBV21-1 is reported as a pseudogene. This CDR3 comprises 14 residues. CDR3 coding DNA: TGTGCCAGCATCCTAGCGGGAGGGTCTGATACGCAGTATTTT. It is translated as CASILAGGSDTQYF.

The V and J genes are TRBV27 and TRBJ2-1; a weak D match, TRBD2 (6 bases). Germline-derived CDR1 and CDR2 are MNHEY and SMNVEV (reference sequence). This CDR3 region has 16 residues. V gave up 7 bases and J gave up 5 bases, with 21 bases separating them. The CDR3 here is CASTSSGSLGDNEQFF. For the CDR3, the DNA is TGTGCCAGCACTTCAAGCGGGTCCCTCGGGGACAATGAGCAGTTCTTC.

The chain combines TRBV6-4 with TRBJ1-4; 8 bases are a match to TRBD1. CDR3 length equals 14 residues. V shed 6 bases and J 8 bases; nucleotides not matched to a gene: 8. Germline V lookup: CDR1 MRHNA, CDR2 SNTAGT. This CDR3 reads CASRQTGAREKLFF. The CDR3 region has the DNA TGTGCCAGCAGACAGACAGGGGCGAGGGAAAAACTGTTTTTT.

The CDR3 sequence: CASSQDYHEQYF. The CDR3 region has the DNA TGTGCCAGCAGCCAAGATTATCACGAGCAGTACTTC. The chain uses TRBV14 and TRBJ2-7; no definite D call. The length of the CDR3 is 12 residues. The V gene's germline CDR1 is SGHDN and CDR2 FVKESK. With 0 bases removed from V and 5 bases from J, the gap between germline ends came to 5 bases.

The chain has TRBV6-5 and TRBJ1-6; D gene unclear. The V and J ends lost 0 bases and 8 bases respectively, with 14 bases between them. Germline CDR1 is MNHEY and CDR2 is SVGAGI. The CDR3 contains 16 residues. The CDR3 sequence is CASSYSGGSAYSPLHF. CDR3 nucleotides: TGTGCCAGCAGTTACTCGGGAGGGTCGGCTTATTCACCCCTCCACTTT.

The J gene is TRBJ1-1, the V gene TRBV28; 8 bases agree with TRBD1. The germline gives CDR1 MDHEN, CDR2 SYDVKM. J lost 5 bases, V lost 5 bases, and 7 bases had no gene match. The CDR3 is 14 amino acids. CDR3 loop: CASSQGALWTEAFF. The CDR3 DNA reads as TGTGCCAGCAGTCAGGGGGCGCTGTGGACTGAAGCTTTCTTT.

V usage is TRBV27 and J usage is TRBJ2-2, with 9 bases identical to TRBD2. Germline CDR1 MNHEY, CDR2 SMNVEV (reference sequence). The V and J ends lost 7 bases and 2 bases, in that order; junction bases with no gene match: 23. The CDR3 is made up of 21 amino acids. The DNA for the CDR3 is TGTGCCAGCAAAGGCAGGGTAGCGGGAGAAAGGGCGGGAGTTAACACCGGGGAGCTGTTTTTT. Protein sequence: CASKGRVAGERAGVNTGELFF.

CDR3 sequence: CASSESMALNYGYTF. The CDR3 bases are TGCGCCAGCAGTGAGTCGATGGCCCTGAACTATGGCTACACCTTC. The chain employs TRBV10-2 and TRBJ1-2, with unresolved D. The germline V gene has CDR1 WSHSY and CDR2 SAAADI. The CDR3 loop spans 15 amino acids. The germline V and J ends were trimmed by 0 bases and 2 bases, with 10 bases remaining between them.

CDR3: CSASWLVSYNEQFF. CDR3 nucleotide sequence: TGCAGTGCTAGTTGGCTAGTTTCCTACAATGAGCAGTTCTTC. The chain couples TRBV20-1 to TRBJ2-1; D is uncertain. Germline values: CDR1 DFQATT, CDR2 SNEGSKA (reference sequence). V was cut by 3 bases and J by 1 base, with 10 bases left in between. This CDR3 spans 14 amino acids.

V gene TRBV2 combines with J gene TRBJ1-1; tentatively, D is TRBD1 (6 bases). The V end lost 8 bases, the J end lost 2 bases, and 18 bases lay between the germline ends. This CDR3 is built from 15 residues. Germline V gene data show CDR1 as SNHLY and CDR2 as FYNNEI. CDR3: CASLTDRRSNTEAFF. CDR3 bases: TGTGCCAGCCTCACCGACAGGAGATCAAACACTGAAGCTTTCTTT.

This chain uses TRBV29-1 with TRBJ2-3; tentative D call: TRBD1 (6 bases). The CDR3 extends over 15 amino acids. Germline V gene data show CDR1 as SQVTM and CDR2 as ANQGSEA. Trimming left V 3 bases short and J 5 bases short, with 18 bases between. The CDR3 sequence: CSVEVSGHQEDTQYF. CDR3 sequence (DNA): TGCAGCGTTGAGGTTTCGGGACATCAGGAAGATACGCAGTATTTT.

A single count supports this clone. The sample contains more than one DNA sequence encoding this CDR3. The V and J genes are TRBV29-1 and TRBJ2-1; D is possibly TRBD2 (6 bases). The length of the CDR3 is 12 residues. Germline V gene data show CDR1 as SQVTM and CDR2 as ANQGSEA. Trimming pared 4 bases from V and 5 bases from J, leaving 9 bases between. The CDR3 protein is CSVGLAHNEQFF. CDR3 bases: TGCAGCGTTGGTCTAGCGCACAATGAGCAGTTCTTC.

The chain links TRBV30 to TRBJ1-2; tentatively, D is TRBD1 (6 bases). The V and J ends lost 5 bases and 2 bases respectively, with 15 bases between them. Germline assignment: CDR1 GTSNPN and CDR2 SVGIG (reference sequence). This CDR3 comprises 14 residues. CDR3 bases: TGTGCCTGGGGTCCCTACAGGGTGAACTATGGCTACACCTTC. It encodes CAWGPYRVNYGYTF.